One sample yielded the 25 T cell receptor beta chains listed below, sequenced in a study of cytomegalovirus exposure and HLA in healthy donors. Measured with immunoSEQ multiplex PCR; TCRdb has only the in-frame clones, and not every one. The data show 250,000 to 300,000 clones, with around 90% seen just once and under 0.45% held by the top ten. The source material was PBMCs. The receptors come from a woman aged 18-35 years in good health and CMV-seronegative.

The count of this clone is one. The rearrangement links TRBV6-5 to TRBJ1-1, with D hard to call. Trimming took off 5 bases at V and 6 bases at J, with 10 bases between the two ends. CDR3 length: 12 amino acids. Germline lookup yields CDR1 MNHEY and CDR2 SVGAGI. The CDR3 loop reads CASSPSGAEAFF. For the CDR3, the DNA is TGTGCCAGCAGTCCCTCAGGCGCTGAAGCTTTCTTT.

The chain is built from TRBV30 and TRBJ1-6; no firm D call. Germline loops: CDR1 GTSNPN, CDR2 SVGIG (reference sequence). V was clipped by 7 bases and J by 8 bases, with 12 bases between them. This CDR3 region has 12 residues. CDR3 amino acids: CASSEADSPLHF. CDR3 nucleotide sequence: TGTGCCTCATCCGAGGCGGATTCACCCCTCCACTTT.

The CDR3 nucleotides read TGCGCCAGCAGCCAAGTAGGGGGCCAGGTCGGGGAGCTGTTTTTT. Encoded protein: CASSQVGGQVGELFF. The chain recombines TRBV4-3 with TRBJ2-2, with TRBD1 matching 7 bases. CDR3 length: 15 amino acids. V lost 1 base and J lost 7; bases outside the gene matches: 6. The germline V gene encodes CDR1 LGHNA and CDR2 YSLEER.

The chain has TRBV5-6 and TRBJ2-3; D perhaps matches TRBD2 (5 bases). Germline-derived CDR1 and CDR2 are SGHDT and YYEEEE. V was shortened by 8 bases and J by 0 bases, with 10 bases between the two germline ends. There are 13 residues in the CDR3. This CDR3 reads CASTSGSTDTQYF. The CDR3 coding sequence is TGTGCCAGTACCTCGGGGAGCACAGATACGCAGTATTTT.

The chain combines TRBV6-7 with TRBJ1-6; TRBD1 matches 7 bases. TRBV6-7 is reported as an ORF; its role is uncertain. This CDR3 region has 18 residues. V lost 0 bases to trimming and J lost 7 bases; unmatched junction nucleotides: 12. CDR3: CASSYSKIFGTENSPLHF. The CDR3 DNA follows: TGTGCCAGCAGTTACTCGAAGATTTTCGGGACAGAAAATTCACCCCTCCACTTT.

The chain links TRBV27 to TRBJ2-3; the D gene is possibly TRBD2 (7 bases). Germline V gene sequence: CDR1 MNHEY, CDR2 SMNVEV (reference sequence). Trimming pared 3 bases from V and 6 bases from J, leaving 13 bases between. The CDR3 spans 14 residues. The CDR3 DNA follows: TGTGCCAGCAGTTTTCCGGGGGGCGGGGATACGCAGTATTTT. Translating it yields CASSFPGGGDTQYF.

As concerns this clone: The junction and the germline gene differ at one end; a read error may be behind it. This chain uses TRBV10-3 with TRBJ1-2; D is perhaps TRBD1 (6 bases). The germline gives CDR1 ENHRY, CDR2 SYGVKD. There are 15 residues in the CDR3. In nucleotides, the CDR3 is TGTGCCAGCAGTTACCCGACAGGATCGTCGTATGGCTACACCTTC. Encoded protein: CASSYPTGSSYGYTF.

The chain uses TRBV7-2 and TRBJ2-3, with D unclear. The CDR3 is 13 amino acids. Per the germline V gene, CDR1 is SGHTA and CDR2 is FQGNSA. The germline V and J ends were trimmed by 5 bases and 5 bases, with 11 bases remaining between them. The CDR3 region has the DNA TGTGCCAGCAGCCCCGGTGGGCGAGATACGCAGTATTTT. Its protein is CASSPGGRDTQYF.

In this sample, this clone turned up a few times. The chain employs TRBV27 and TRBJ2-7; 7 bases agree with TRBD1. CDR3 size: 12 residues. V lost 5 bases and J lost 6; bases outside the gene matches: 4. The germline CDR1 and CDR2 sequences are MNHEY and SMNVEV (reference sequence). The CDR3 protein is CASSETGLEQYF. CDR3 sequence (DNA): TGTGCCAGCAGTGAGACAGGGCTCGAGCAGTACTTC.

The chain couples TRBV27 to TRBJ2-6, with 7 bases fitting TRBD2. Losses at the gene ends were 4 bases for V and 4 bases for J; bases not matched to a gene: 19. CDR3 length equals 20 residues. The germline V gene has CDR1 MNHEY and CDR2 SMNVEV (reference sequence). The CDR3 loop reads CASSSMAPGRGRSGANVLTF. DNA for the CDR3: TGTGCCAGCAGTTCCATGGCCCCTGGGAGGGGTAGATCCGGGGCCAACGTCCTGACTTTC.

The CDR3 bases are TGTGCCAGCAGCTTAGCATTGTTAGCGGGGACTCAAGAGACCCAGTACTTC. Amino acid sequence: CASSLALLAGTQETQYF. The gene calls are TRBV7-9 and TRBJ2-5; 8 nucleotides agree with TRBD2. CDR3 length: 17 amino acids. In germline, CDR1 is SEHNR, CDR2 FQNEAQ (reference sequence). J gave up 2 bases and V 0 bases, and 8 bases lay outside the gene matches.

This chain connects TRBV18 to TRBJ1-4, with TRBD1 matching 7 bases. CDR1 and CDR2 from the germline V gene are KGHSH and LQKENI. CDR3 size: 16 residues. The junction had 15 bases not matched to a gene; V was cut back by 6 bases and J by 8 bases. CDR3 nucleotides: TGTGCCAGCTCCGAATTACAGGGGAGAGCGAGGGAAAAACTGTTTTTT. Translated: CASSELQGRAREKLFF.

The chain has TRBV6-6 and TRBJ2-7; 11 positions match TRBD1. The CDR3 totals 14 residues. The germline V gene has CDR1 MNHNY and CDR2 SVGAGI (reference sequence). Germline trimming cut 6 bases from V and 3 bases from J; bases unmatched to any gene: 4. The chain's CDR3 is CASRTGTGGYEQYF. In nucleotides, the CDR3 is TGTGCCAGCAGAACCGGGACAGGGGGCTACGAGCAGTACTTC.

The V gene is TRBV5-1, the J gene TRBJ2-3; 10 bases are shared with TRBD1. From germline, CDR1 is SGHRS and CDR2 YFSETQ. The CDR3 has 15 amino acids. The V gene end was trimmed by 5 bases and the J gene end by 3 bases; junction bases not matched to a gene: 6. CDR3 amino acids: CASRRGQGRTDTQYF. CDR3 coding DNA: TGCGCCAGCAGACGGGGACAGGGGCGGACAGATACGCAGTATTTT. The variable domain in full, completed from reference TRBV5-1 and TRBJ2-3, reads KAGVTQTPRYLIKTRGQQVTLSCSPISGHRSVSWYQQTPGQGLQFLFEYFSETQRNKGNFPGRFSGRQFSNSRSEMNVSTLELGDSALYLCASRRGQGRTDTQYFGPGTRLTVL.

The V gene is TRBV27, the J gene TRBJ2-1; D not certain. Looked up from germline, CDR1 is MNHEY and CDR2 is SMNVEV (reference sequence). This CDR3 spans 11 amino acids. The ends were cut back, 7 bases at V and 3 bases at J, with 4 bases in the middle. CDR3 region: CASTNYNEQFF. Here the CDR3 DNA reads TGTGCCAGCACCAACTACAATGAGCAGTTCTTC.

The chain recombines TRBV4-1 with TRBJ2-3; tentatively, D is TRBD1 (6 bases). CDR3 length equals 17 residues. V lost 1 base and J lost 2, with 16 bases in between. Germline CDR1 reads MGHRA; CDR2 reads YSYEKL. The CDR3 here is CASSQGGLLGLTDTQYF. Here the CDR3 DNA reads TGCGCCAGCAGCCAAGGGGGGCTCTTGGGGCTCACAGATACGCAGTATTTT.

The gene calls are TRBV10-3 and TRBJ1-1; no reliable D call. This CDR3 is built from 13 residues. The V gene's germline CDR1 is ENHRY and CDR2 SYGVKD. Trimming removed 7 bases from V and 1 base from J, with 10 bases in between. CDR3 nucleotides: TGTGCCATCAAAGACACGGCGAACACTGAAGCTTTCTTT. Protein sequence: CAIKDTANTEAFF.

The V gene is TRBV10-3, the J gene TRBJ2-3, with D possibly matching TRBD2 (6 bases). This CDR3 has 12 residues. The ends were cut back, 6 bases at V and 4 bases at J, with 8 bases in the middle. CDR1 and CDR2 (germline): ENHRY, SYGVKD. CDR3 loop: CAIRDYPDTQYF. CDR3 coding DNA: TGTGCCATCAGGGACTACCCAGATACGCAGTATTTT.

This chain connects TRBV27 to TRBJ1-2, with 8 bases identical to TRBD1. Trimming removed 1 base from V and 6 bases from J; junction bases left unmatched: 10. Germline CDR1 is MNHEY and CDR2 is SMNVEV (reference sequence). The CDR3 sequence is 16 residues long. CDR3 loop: CASSLYMDREGNGYTF. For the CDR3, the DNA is TGTGCCAGCAGTTTATACATGGACAGGGAAGGGAATGGCTACACCTTC.

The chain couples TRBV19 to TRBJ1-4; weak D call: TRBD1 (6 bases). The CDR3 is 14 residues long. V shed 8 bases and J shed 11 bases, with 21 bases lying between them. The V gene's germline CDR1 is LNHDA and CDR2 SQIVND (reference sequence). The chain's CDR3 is CASLGAQGNRKLFF. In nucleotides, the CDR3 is TGTGCCAGTTTAGGGGCGCAGGGGAATCGGAAACTGTTTTTT.

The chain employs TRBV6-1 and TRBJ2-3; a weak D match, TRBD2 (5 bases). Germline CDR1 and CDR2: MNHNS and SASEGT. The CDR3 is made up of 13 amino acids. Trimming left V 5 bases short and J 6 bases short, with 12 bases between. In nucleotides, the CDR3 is TGTGCCAGCAGTCAACGGACGGGGGATACGCAGTATTTT. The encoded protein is CASSQRTGDTQYF.

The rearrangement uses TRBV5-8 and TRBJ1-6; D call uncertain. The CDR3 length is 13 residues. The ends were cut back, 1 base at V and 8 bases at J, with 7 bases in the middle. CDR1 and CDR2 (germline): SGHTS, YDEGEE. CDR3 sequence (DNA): TGTGCCAGCAGCTTGTCCCCAGATTCACCCCTCCACTTT. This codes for CASSLSPDSPLHF.

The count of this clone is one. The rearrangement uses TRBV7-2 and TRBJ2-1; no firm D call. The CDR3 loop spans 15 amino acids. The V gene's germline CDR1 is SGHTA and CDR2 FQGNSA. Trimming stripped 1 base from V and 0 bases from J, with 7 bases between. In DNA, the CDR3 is TGTGCCAGCAGCTTAGAATTACTCTCCTACAATGAGCAGTTCTTC. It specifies CASSLELLSYNEQFF.

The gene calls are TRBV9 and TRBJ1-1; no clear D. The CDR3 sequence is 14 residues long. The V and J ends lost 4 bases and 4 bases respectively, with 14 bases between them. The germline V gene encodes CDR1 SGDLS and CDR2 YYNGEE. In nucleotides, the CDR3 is TGTGCCAGCAGCCCGCGGCCCTTCTCCACTGAAGCTTTCTTT. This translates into CASSPRPFSTEAFF.

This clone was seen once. Here the CDR3 DNA reads TGTGCCAGCAGCTTAAGTAGGGGAACCGGGGAGCTGTTTTTT. Its protein product is CASSLSRGTGELFF. V and J are TRBV11-3 and TRBJ2-2, with D possibly TRBD1 on 5 matching bases. The CDR3 is 14 residues long. From germline, CDR1 is SGHNT and CDR2 YENEEA. With 2 bases removed from V and 5 bases from J, the gap between germline ends came to 9 bases.